These 26 T cell receptor beta chains were sequenced from one sample in a study of OX40 agonist ivuxolimab in advanced cancers. Generated by immunoSEQ multiplex PCR, the TCRdb table keeps only in-frame clones and is missing some. The data contain 65,000 to 95,000 clones, 80% to 95% of them singletons. Sequenced here: CD4+ or CD8+ T cells sorted from blood, sampled in a trial of the OX40 agonist ivuxolimab. The receptors originated from an adult with an advanced solid tumor such as melanoma, head and neck, liver or kidney cancer.

The V call is TRBV6-1, the J call TRBJ2-7; 9 nucleotides align to TRBD1. The trim removed 4 bases at V and 12 bases at J, leaving 13 bases unmatched. CDR3 length: 14 amino acids. Per the germline V gene, CDR1 is MNHNS and CDR2 is SASEGT. CDR3 region: CASSATGGTSEGYF. CDR3 DNA: TGTGCCAGCAGTGCTACAGGGGGCACCAGTGAAGGGTACTTC.

V usage is TRBV28 and J usage is TRBJ2-3, with D unclear. Germline CDR1 reads MDHEN; CDR2 reads SYDVKM. V gave up 0 bases and J gave up 6 bases, with 4 bases separating them. The CDR3 sequence is 12 residues long. The CDR3 protein is CASSLWGDTQYF. CDR3 bases: TGTGCCAGCAGTTTATGGGGTGATACGCAGTATTTT.

The chain is built from TRBV7-9 and TRBJ1-3, with TRBD1 as a possible D gene (6 bases). CDR3 length equals 16 residues. CDR1 is SEHNR and CDR2 is FQNEAQ in the germline V gene (reference sequence). The germline V and J ends were trimmed by 0 bases and 4 bases, with 13 bases remaining between them. Written as DNA, the CDR3 is TGTGCCAGCAGCTTAGCGGTGGGGGCCTCGGGAAACACCATATATTTT. It specifies CASSLAVGASGNTIYF.

The V and J genes are TRBV20-1 and TRBJ1-2; 7 positions agree with TRBD1. CDR1 is DFQATT, CDR2 SNEGSKA, per germline (reference sequence). The CDR3 consists of 11 residues. CDR3 nucleotide sequence: TGCAGCCTCTGGACAGGCTATGGCTACACCTTC. This sequence encodes CSLWTGYGYTF.

The chain uses TRBV28 and TRBJ1-1, with D possibly TRBD1 on 5 matching bases. Germline lookup yields CDR1 MDHEN and CDR2 SYDVKM. The length of the CDR3 is 14 residues. Trimming removed 7 bases from V and 5 bases from J, with 17 bases in between. The CDR3 spells CASTLGAGRTEAFF. CDR3 nucleotide sequence: TGTGCCAGCACCCTAGGGGCGGGGCGTACTGAAGCTTTCTTT.

The rearrangement uses TRBV7-9 and TRBJ2-7; D perhaps matches TRBD1 (6 bases). V lost 1 base and J lost 0, with 19 bases in between. Looked up from germline, CDR1 is SEHNR and CDR2 is FQNEAQ (reference sequence). The CDR3 contains 18 residues. CDR3 DNA: TGTGCCAGCAGCTTAGTGGACAACGAAGGCAGGGGCTCCTACGAGCAGTACTTC. Translation: CASSLVDNEGRGSYEQYF.

V gene TRBV15 combines with J gene TRBJ1-2, with a weak D call TRBD1 (5 bases). Trimming cost V 5 bases and J 5 bases, with 9 bases left between them. CDR1 and CDR2 (germline): LNHNV, YYDKDF (reference sequence). The CDR3 has 12 amino acids. In DNA, the CDR3 is TGTGCCACCAGCGACCCAGGGTATGGCTACACCTTC. Encoded protein: CATSDPGYGYTF.

The J gene is TRBJ1-2, the V gene TRBV9, with unresolved D. The germline V gene encodes CDR1 SGDLS and CDR2 YYNGEE. The length of the CDR3 is 14 residues. Trimming took off 0 bases at V and 8 bases at J, with 14 bases between the two ends. The CDR3 DNA reads as TGTGCCAGCAGCGTAGATTTTGAGGGTCGGGGCTACACCTTC. This codes for CASSVDFEGRGYTF.

V usage is TRBV9 and J usage is TRBJ1-6; the D gene is possibly TRBD1 (5 bases). The germline V gene has CDR1 SGDLS and CDR2 YYNGEE. The CDR3 is made up of 14 amino acids. V was shortened by 6 bases and J by 5 bases, with 12 bases between the two germline ends. The CDR3 reads CASTRDGHNSPLHF. CDR3 in DNA: TGTGCCAGCACCCGGGACGGACATAATTCACCCCTCCACTTT.

This sequence joins TRBV5-6 and TRBJ2-6; D not resolved. The CDR3 length is 15 residues. V was pared by 0 bases and J by 2 bases, with 6 bases between. Germline CDR1 SGHDT, CDR2 YYEEEE. CDR3: CASSLVVPGANVLTF. The CDR3 bases are TGTGCCAGCAGCTTGGTGGTCCCTGGGGCCAACGTCCTGACTTTC. The full variable domain, its missing parts supplied by reference TRBV5-6 and TRBJ2-6, is DAGVTQSPTHLIKTRGQQVTLRCSPKSGHDTVSWYQQALGQGPQFIFQYYEEEERQRGNFPDRFSGHQFPNYSSELNVNALLLGDSALYLCASSLVVPGANVLTFGAGSRLTVL.

The chain employs TRBV19 and TRBJ2-7; 13 bases are shared with TRBD2. This CDR3 is built from 15 residues. V shed 10 bases and J 6 bases; nucleotides not matched to a gene: 12. Germline V gene sequence: CDR1 LNHDA, CDR2 SQIVND (reference sequence). The CDR3: CATCRGLAGVAEQYF. The CDR3 DNA reads TGTGCCACTTGCCGCGGACTAGCGGGAGTCGCCGAGCAGTACTTC.

V usage is TRBV6-5 and J usage is TRBJ1-1; maybe TRBD1 (5 bases). Germline V gene data show CDR1 as MNHEY and CDR2 as SVGAGI. Deletions cut 6 bases from V and 3 bases from J, with 11 bases between. This CDR3 is built from 13 residues. The DNA of the CDR3 is TGTGCCAGCAGACCGTCGGGGCACACTGAAGCTTTCTTT. Its translation: CASRPSGHTEAFF.

On this clone itself: One end of the junction is discordant with germline, which a read error may explain. The V gene is TRBV7-7, the J gene TRBJ2-7; 7 bases fit TRBD2. Germline CDR1 SSHAT, CDR2 FNYEAQ (reference sequence). The CDR3 length is 14 residues. The CDR3 protein is CASSFGRESREQYF. DNA of the CDR3: TGTGCTAGCAGCTTTGGGCGGGAGTCCCGCGAGCAGTACTTC.

The chain has TRBV28 and TRBJ1-4, with D perhaps TRBD1 (6 bases). The CDR3 totals 15 residues. V shed 7 bases and J shed 3 bases, with 15 bases lying between them. The germline gives CDR1 MDHEN, CDR2 SYDVKM. CDR3 loop: CASITGMAPNEKLFF. In nucleotides, the CDR3 is TGTGCCAGCATTACAGGGATGGCGCCTAATGAAAAACTGTTTTTT. The whole variable domain, filled in from reference TRBV28 and TRBJ1-4, reads DVKVTQSSRYLVKRTGEKVFLECVQDMDHENMFWYRQDPGLGLRLIYFSYDVKMKEKGDIPEGYSVSREKKERFSLILESASTNQTSMYLCASITGMAPNEKLFFGSGTQLSVL.

This clone was detected once. The rearrangement joins TRBV2 to TRBJ2-3; D is ambiguous. Trimming shortened V by 8 bases and J by 2 bases, and 11 bases separated the two germline ends. CDR1 and CDR2 (germline): SNHLY, FYNNEI. This CDR3 is 13 amino acids long. CDR3 in DNA: TGTGCCAGCCATTGGTCTGCCACAGATACGCAGTATTTT. Translated, it gives CASHWSATDTQYF.

The V and J genes are TRBV15 and TRBJ1-1, with 8 bases matching TRBD1. Trimming removed 1 base from V and 5 bases from J; junction bases left unmatched: 3. Per the germline V gene, CDR1 is LNHNV and CDR2 is YYDKDF (reference sequence). The CDR3 extends over 14 amino acids. DNA of the CDR3: TGTGCCACCAGCAGAGTCAGGGGGCAGACTGAAGCTTTCTTT. It yields the protein CATSRVRGQTEAFF.

The chain recombines TRBV5-4 with TRBJ2-7; TRBD2 matches 8 bases. Germline CDR1 and CDR2: SGHNT and YYREEE (reference sequence). Trimming cost V 4 bases and J 3 bases; bases outside gene matches: 9. The CDR3 is 15 residues long. The CDR3 loop reads CASSPGLAAIYEQYF. CDR3 nucleotide sequence: TGTGCCAGCAGCCCCGGACTAGCAGCAATCTACGAGCAGTACTTC.

The V and J genes are TRBV11-2 and TRBJ2-2; weak D call: TRBD1 (6 bases). Deletions cut 6 bases from V and 5 bases from J, with 16 bases between. Looked up from germline, CDR1 is SGHAT and CDR2 is FQNNGV. The CDR3 spans 15 residues. The CDR3 nucleotides are TGTGCCAGCAGGGTGAAGACAGGAGCGACCGGGGAGCTGTTTTTT. Protein product: CASRVKTGATGELFF. Full variable domain (outside the CDR3, taken from reference TRBV11-2 and TRBJ2-2): EAGVAQSPRYKIIEKRQSVAFWCNPISGHATLYWYQQILGQGPKLLIQFQNNGVVDDSQLPKDRFSAERLKGVDSTLKIQPAKLEDSAVYLCASRVKTGATGELFFGEGSRLTVL.

The chain carries TRBV6-5 and TRBJ1-1; TRBD1 agrees at 8 bases. The CDR3 runs to 15 residues. V shed 7 bases and J 6 bases; nucleotides not matched to a gene: 13. Germline CDR1 MNHEY, CDR2 SVGAGI. The CDR3 nucleotides read TGTGCCAGCAACGACCTAGGCCAGGGGGCTTCTGAAGCTTTCTTT. It encodes CASNDLGQGASEAFF.

This chain links TRBV11-2 with TRBJ2-2; D uncertain. The germline V gene has CDR1 SGHAT and CDR2 FQNNGV. V was pared by 5 bases and J by 6 bases, with 7 bases between. The CDR3 has 12 residues. The CDR3 DNA is TGTGCCAGCAGCCCTGGACCCGGGGAGCTGTTTTTT. It yields the protein CASSPGPGELFF.

The rearrangement joins TRBV11-2 to TRBJ2-3; D might be TRBD1 (6 bases). Germline V gene sequence: CDR1 SGHAT, CDR2 FQNNGV. This CDR3 spans 15 amino acids. With 1 base removed from V and 2 bases from J, the gap between germline ends came to 10 bases. The CDR3 reads CASSLVGATTDTQYF. The DNA for the CDR3 is TGTGCCAGCAGCTTAGTGGGGGCTACCACAGATACGCAGTATTTT.

The chain couples TRBV4-2 to TRBJ2-4; TRBD1 is a possible D gene (6 bases). The germline V and J ends were trimmed by 0 bases and 0 bases, with 18 bases remaining between them. The CDR3 loop spans 19 amino acids. Germline V gene data show CDR1 as LGHNA and CDR2 as YNFKEQ. The CDR3 bases are TGTGCCAGCAGCCAAGATCTAATGAAGGGGGTCTTAGCCAAAAACATTCAGTACTTC. Protein sequence: CASSQDLMKGVLAKNIQYF.

This chain uses TRBV28 with TRBJ2-3; the D gene is possibly TRBD1 (6 bases). Germline loops: CDR1 MDHEN, CDR2 SYDVKM. Trimming cost V 3 bases and J 1 base, with 11 bases left between them. This CDR3 comprises 15 residues. CDR3 region: CASSFQTGGTDTQYF. The CDR3 DNA follows: TGTGCCAGCAGTTTTCAGACAGGCGGCACAGATACGCAGTATTTT.

V gene TRBV19 combines with J gene TRBJ1-5; 7 bases line up with TRBD1. CDR3 size: 14 residues. J was trimmed by 2 bases and V by 9 bases; bases with no gene match: 7. Germline V gives CDR1 LNHDA, CDR2 SQIVND (reference sequence). As DNA, the CDR3 is TGTGCCAGCGGTGACAGGGCCGGCAATCAGCCCCAGCATTTT. Encoded protein: CASGDRAGNQPQHF.

The rearrangement uses TRBV6-6 and TRBJ1-3; 9 bases are shared with TRBD1. The CDR3 is 16 amino acids. V gave up 5 bases and J gave up 3 bases; unmatched junction bases: 8. Germline V gene sequence: CDR1 MNHNY, CDR2 SVGAGI (reference sequence). The CDR3 reads CASSTGTGYFGNTIYF. In DNA, the CDR3 is TGTGCCAGCAGTACCGGGACAGGGTACTTTGGAAACACCATATATTTT.

On this clone itself: Within the sample, other DNA sequences also encode this same CDR3. This rearrangement joins TRBV4-2 to TRBJ2-7; the D gene is possibly TRBD2 (5 bases). Germline loops: CDR1 LGHNA, CDR2 YNFKEQ. The CDR3 is made up of 16 amino acids. V shed 1 base and J shed 2 bases, with 15 bases lying between them. CDR3 loop: CASSQGLSGSPYEQYF. The CDR3 DNA sequence: TGTGCCAGCAGCCAAGGACTGAGCGGAAGTCCCTACGAGCAGTACTTC.